This is a list of T cell receptor beta chains from one sample in a study of T cell changes during pregnancy in multiple sclerosis. Sequenced by immunoSEQ multiplex PCR; TCRdb stores in-frame clones only, minus some. This sample carries more than 55,000 clones, approximately 94% of them seen once, and the ten largest clones take under 3%. The sample here was CD8+ T cells from peripheral blood mononuclear cells, taken after pregnancy. These receptors were obtained from a female donor with multiple sclerosis, enrolled in a pregnancy study. The CDR3 runs from the conserved cysteine through the conserved F or W. D genes are given only for firm matches. Not all rows give a size; the values are once, few, many and, for expanded clones, a class.

d_call,cdr3_length,v_call,clone_size,j_call,cdr3_aa,cdr3_nt
-,16,TRBV27,-,TRBJ2-5,CASRSLEVREQETQYF,TGTGCCAGCAGGAGCCTCGAGGTGCGGGAACAAGAGACCCAGTACTTC
-,14,TRBV5-1,-,TRBJ2-7,CASSLAAGSGEQYF,TGCGCCAGCAGCTTGGCCGCGGGCTCTGGCGAGCAGTACTTC
TRBD2,16,TRBV25-1,once,TRBJ2-2,CASSDWAGDDYGELFF,TGTGCCAGCAGTGATTGGGCGGGAGATGATTACGGGGAGCTGTTTTTT
-,11,TRBV27,-,TRBJ2-7,CASSLPYEQYF,TGTGCCAGCAGTCTCCCCTACGAGCAGTACTTC
-,13,TRBV19,-,TRBJ2-1,CASSIYSNNEQFF,TGTGCCAGTAGTATTTACTCCAACAATGAGCAGTTCTTC
-,17,TRBV7-8,-,TRBJ2-7,CASSLFQGNRAPYEQYF,TGTGCCAGCAGCCTCTTCCAGGGGAACCGGGCGCCCTACGAGCAGTACTTC
TRBD2,17,TRBV7-2,-,TRBJ2-1,CASSLPLSGRDYNEQFF,TGTGCCAGCAGCTTACCGCTTAGCGGGAGGGATTACAATGAGCAGTTCTTC
TRBD1,15,TRBV27,-,TRBJ2-1,CASKRRQGAQREQFF,TGTGCCAGCAAAAGGCGACAGGGGGCGCAAAGGGAGCAGTTCTTC
TRBD1,15,TRBV9,once,TRBJ2-7,CASSVGAGGAYEQYF,TGTGCCAGCAGCGTAGGGGCAGGGGGCGCATACGAGCAGTACTTC
TRBD1,12,TRBV2,-,TRBJ1-1,CASIGRDRRAFF,TGTGCCAGCATAGGCAGGGACAGGAGGGCTTTCTTT
-,15,TRBV7-9,-,TRBJ2-1,CASSLGGPPYNEQFF,TGTGCCAGCAGCTTAGGCGGGCCGCCCTACAATGAGCAGTTCTTC
-,12,TRBV29-1,-,TRBJ1-1,CSVPRGNTEAFF,TGCAGCGTACCTCGAGGGAACACTGAAGCTTTCTTT